The T cell receptor beta chain described here comes from a study of CD8 T cells in Susac syndrome (dated by TCRdb to the late 2010s). Some background on the complete study: Repertoire sequencing was used to test whether CD8+ T cell activation and differentiation in Susac syndrome was antigen driven. The clonality of the CD8+ T cell repertoire was compared across more than 9 healthy donors, roughly 14 Susac syndrome patients and about 16 multiple sclerosis patients.

Overall study outcomes, separate from this receptor: The study acknowledged that relatively few individuals were included in the TCR sequencing and HLA analysis.

Of note for this clonotype: Its antigen target is currently unknown. Per-base quality was not reported, and no clone a single base away is much larger than it.

RNA was extracted using the RNeasy kit, and about 0.45 to 1 ug of the RNA was reverse transcribed with random hexamers. TCR beta CDR3 regions were amplified with the immunoSEQ multiplex PCR assay covering 54 Vbeta and 13 Jbeta segments. PCR amplification bias was corrected by using a synthetic template baseline for primer optimization and computational correction. Concerning the study's data processing: Reads were annotated to V, D and J genes per IMGT and analyzed with immunoSEQ Analyzer, keeping only productive sequences. Clonality was computed as one minus Shannon entropy normalized by log2 of the number of productive unique sequences. Public and private clones were assessed among the 100 most prevalent clones of each patient and control. Clones were defined as Susac-specific when absent from the healthy and MS cohorts, from some 1,100 published viral clones and from other ImmuneACCESS disease sequences. TCRdb handled the public reads itself, with Q25 trimming in fastp and clone calling in MiXCR, and kept productive beta chains. For every CDR3 protein sequence, its rows merge into one entry that carries the most common genes and DNA. TCRdb's processing, not the authors' own work, is the source of the V and J calls. The sample records about 400,000 distinct CDR3 sequences, 85% of which are singletons. More than 0.09% of the sample goes to the ten largest clones.

Peripheral blood CD8+ and CD4+ T cells from healthy donors, Susac syndrome patients and multiple sclerosis patients were profiled using high-throughput TCR beta sequencing. The multiple sclerosis controls were treatment-naive patients whose relapsing-remitting disease, either stable or active, fulfilled the revised McDonald criteria. Bulk CD8+ and CD4+ T cells were purified by magnetic negative isolation, whereas CD8+ TEMRA cells were enriched by FACS. Blood was drawn into EDTA tubes, processed within 24 hours, and PBMCs were isolated by density gradient centrifugation. PBMCs intended for TCR sequencing were cryopreserved in liquid nitrogen and were subsequently thawed in a 37 degrees C water bath. Purity of sorted or isolated CD4+, CD8+ and CD8+ TEMRA cells was at least 90%. This receptor was taken from a human donor with multiple sclerosis. The sample was CD8+ T cells from PBMCs.

The encoded CDR3 is CSATELRIGGPNSYEQYF. The DNA reads TGCAGTGCTACAGAATTGAGGATAGGCGGACCGAACTCCTACGAGCAGTACTTC. The sequence joins TRBV20-1 to TRBJ2-7; the D gene lacks a confident call. According to the germline V gene (reference sequence), CDR1 reads DFQATT and CDR2 reads SNEGSKA. Counted from cysteine to phenylalanine, this CDR3 has 18 amino acids. The DNA shown is the 54-base CDR3, in frame from base 1. The germline ends are 25 bases apart after V is trimmed by 4 bases and J by 0 bases.